Listed below are T cell receptor beta chains from one sample, sequenced in a study of T cell responses to AZD1222 COVID-19 vaccine. Profiled with immunoSEQ multiplex PCR; TCRdb holds only in-frame clones, not every one. The data show more than 90,000 clones, around 89% seen once. Sequences were derived from peripheral blood, sampled 28 days after the second AZD1222 dose. These receptors were obtained from an adult who received the AZD1222 COVID-19 vaccine. CDR3s include the opening cysteine and the closing phenylalanine or tryptophan. Each record gives: CDR3 length, clone size, V gene, D gene, J gene, CDR3 DNA, CDR3 protein. D genes are given only for firm matches. Clone size is stated in some rows and not others, as once, few, many or a class when expanded.

cdr3_length: 15
clone_size: .
v_call: TRBV10-1
d_call: .
j_call: TRBJ1-1
cdr3_nt: TGCGCCAGCAGTGGAGCTCTGGGGGTAAACACTGAAGCTTTCTTT
cdr3_aa: CASSGALGVNTEAFF

cdr3_length: 16
clone_size: .
v_call: TRBV3-1/TRBV3-2
d_call: TRBD2
j_call: TRBJ2-5
cdr3_nt: TGTGCCAGCAGCCAAGCCTGGACTAGCGCCAAAGAGACCCAGTACTTC
cdr3_aa: CASSQAWTSAKETQYF

cdr3_length: 15
clone_size: .
v_call: TRBV15
d_call: .
j_call: TRBJ1-1
cdr3_nt: TGTGCCACCAGCAGAGGGTCGGGAAGTGGCACTGAAGCTTTCTTT
cdr3_aa: CATSRGSGSGTEAFF

cdr3_length: 15
clone_size: .
v_call: TRBV5-1
d_call: .
j_call: TRBJ1-1
cdr3_nt: TGCGCCAGCAGCGCCGACGGAACCATGAACACTGAAGCTTTCTTT
cdr3_aa: CASSADGTMNTEAFF

cdr3_length: 13
clone_size: .
v_call: TRBV29-1
d_call: TRBD1
j_call: TRBJ1-1
cdr3_nt: TGCAGCGTTCTGGACAGGGCTCCCACTGAAGCTTTCTTT
cdr3_aa: CSVLDRAPTEAFF

cdr3_length: 16
clone_size: .
v_call: TRBV5-4
d_call: TRBD2
j_call: TRBJ2-2
cdr3_nt: TGTGCCAGCAGTCTACCGGGACTAGCGGGGCTCGGGGAGCTGTTTTTT
cdr3_aa: CASSLPGLAGLGELFF

cdr3_length: 14
clone_size: .
v_call: TRBV3-1/TRBV3-2
d_call: TRBD1
j_call: TRBJ1-1
cdr3_nt: TGTGCCAGCAGCCAGACAGGGGTGAACACTGAAGCTTTCTTT
cdr3_aa: CASSQTGVNTEAFF

cdr3_length: 14
clone_size: .
v_call: TRBV5-6
d_call: .
j_call: TRBJ2-7
cdr3_nt: TGTGCCAGCAGCTACGGGACAAACTACTACGAGCAGTACTTC
cdr3_aa: CASSYGTNYYEQYF

cdr3_length: 15
clone_size: .
v_call: TRBV7-9
d_call: TRBD1
j_call: TRBJ1-1
cdr3_nt: TGTGCCAGCAAGAAATCAGGGGGCATGAACACTGAAGCTTTCTTT
cdr3_aa: CASKKSGGMNTEAFF

cdr3_length: 14
clone_size: .
v_call: TRBV19
d_call: .
j_call: TRBJ1-2
cdr3_nt: TGTGCCAGTAGTATTAGGGGTAGCCCTAAGGGCTACACCTTC
cdr3_aa: CASSIRGSPKGYTF

cdr3_length: 14
clone_size: .
v_call: TRBV18
d_call: .
j_call: TRBJ1-1
cdr3_nt: TGTGCCAGCTCACTAAACGACAGGAGCACTGAAGCTTTCTTT
cdr3_aa: CASSLNDRSTEAFF

cdr3_length: 14
clone_size: .
v_call: TRBV4-2
d_call: .
j_call: TRBJ2-7
cdr3_nt: TGTGCCAGCAGCCAAGAGAGGACAGCCTACGAGCAGTACTTC
cdr3_aa: CASSQERTAYEQYF

cdr3_length: 15
clone_size: .
v_call: TRBV28
d_call: .
j_call: TRBJ1-2
cdr3_nt: TGTGCCAGCAGTTTAAGACAGTACGCTAACTATGGCTACACCTTC
cdr3_aa: CASSLRQYANYGYTF

cdr3_length: 17
clone_size: .
v_call: TRBV3-1/TRBV3-2
d_call: .
j_call: TRBJ1-6
cdr3_nt: TGTGCCAGCAGCCAAGATGTAGGCGCAGGGACTAATTCACCCCTCCACTTT
cdr3_aa: CASSQDVGAGTNSPLHF

cdr3_length: 15
clone_size: .
v_call: TRBV28
d_call: .
j_call: TRBJ2-6
cdr3_nt: TGTGCCAGCAGTTTGGAGGGCTCTGGGGCCAACGTCCTGACTTTC
cdr3_aa: CASSLEGSGANVLTF

cdr3_length: 13
clone_size: .
v_call: TRBV18
d_call: .
j_call: TRBJ1-1
cdr3_nt: TGTGCCAGCTCCGGGATGAGTGAGACTGAAGCTTTCTTT
cdr3_aa: CASSGMSETEAFF

cdr3_length: 17
clone_size: once
v_call: TRBV9
d_call: TRBD2
j_call: TRBJ2-7
cdr3_nt: TGTGCCAGCAGCGCCTCCGGGACTAGCGGGGTAGGGAGCGAGCAGTACTTC
cdr3_aa: CASSASGTSGVGSEQYF

cdr3_length: 17
clone_size: .
v_call: TRBV4-2
d_call: TRBD2
j_call: TRBJ2-1
cdr3_nt: TGTGCCAGCAGCCCGGGACTAGCGGGATCGGGGAGTAATGAGCAGTTCTTC
cdr3_aa: CASSPGLAGSGSNEQFF

cdr3_length: 13
clone_size: .
v_call: TRBV18
d_call: .
j_call: TRBJ2-3
cdr3_nt: TGTGCCAGCTCACCTGCTAGCACAGATACGCAGTATTTT
cdr3_aa: CASSPASTDTQYF

cdr3_length: 14
clone_size: .
v_call: TRBV27
d_call: .
j_call: TRBJ2-1
cdr3_nt: TGTGCCAGCAGTCCCGGGACTTACTACAATGAGCAGTTCTTC
cdr3_aa: CASSPGTYYNEQFF

cdr3_length: 13
clone_size: .
v_call: TRBV6-5
d_call: .
j_call: TRBJ1-2
cdr3_nt: TGTGCCAGCACCGAGGGGGATTGGTATGGCTACACCTTC
cdr3_aa: CASTEGDWYGYTF

cdr3_length: 14
clone_size: .
v_call: TRBV6-5
d_call: TRBD1
j_call: TRBJ1-1
cdr3_nt: TGTGCCAGCAGGTACAGGGGCTCTAACACTGAAGCTTTCTTT
cdr3_aa: CASRYRGSNTEAFF

cdr3_length: 14
clone_size: .
v_call: TRBV5-1
d_call: .
j_call: TRBJ2-7
cdr3_nt: TGCGCCAGCAGCGTCGGCACGAGTTTTGGTGAGCAGTACTTC
cdr3_aa: CASSVGTSFGEQYF

cdr3_length: 12
clone_size: once
v_call: TRBV15
d_call: .
j_call: TRBJ2-7
cdr3_nt: TGTGCCACCAGCAGAGATACCTACGAGCAGTACTTC
cdr3_aa: CATSRDTYEQYF

cdr3_length: 16
clone_size: few
v_call: TRBV5-1
d_call: TRBD2
j_call: TRBJ2-1
cdr3_nt: TGCGCCAGCAGCCCCGCCCCAACTAGCGGGGTGGGTGAGCAGTTCTTC
cdr3_aa: CASSPAPTSGVGEQFF

cdr3_length: 15
clone_size: .
v_call: TRBV5-1
d_call: TRBD1
j_call: TRBJ2-5
cdr3_nt: TGCGCCAGCAGCTTCTCCGGGACAGACCAAGAGACCCAGTACTTC
cdr3_aa: CASSFSGTDQETQYF

cdr3_length: 16
clone_size: .
v_call: TRBV19
d_call: .
j_call: TRBJ1-2
cdr3_nt: TGTGCCAGTAGTATAAGTGACTCAGCAAGATACTATGGCTACACCTTC
cdr3_aa: CASSISDSARYYGYTF

cdr3_length: 16
clone_size: .
v_call: TRBV11-2
d_call: TRBD2
j_call: TRBJ2-2
cdr3_nt: TGTGCCAGCAGCTTAAGGCTAGCGGGAGTGACCGGGGAGCTGTTTTTT
cdr3_aa: CASSLRLAGVTGELFF

cdr3_length: 15
clone_size: .
v_call: TRBV5-1
d_call: TRBD1
j_call: TRBJ2-3
cdr3_nt: TGCGCCAGCAGCTTGGAGGGGGCTAGCACAGATACGCAGTATTTT
cdr3_aa: CASSLEGASTDTQYF

cdr3_length: 13
clone_size: .
v_call: TRBV10-3
d_call: .
j_call: TRBJ2-7
cdr3_nt: TGTGCCATCAGTGAGGGGGGGAGGCCCGAGCAGTACTTC
cdr3_aa: CAISEGGRPEQYF

cdr3_length: 17
clone_size: .
v_call: TRBV4-3
d_call: .
j_call: TRBJ2-7
cdr3_nt: TGCGCCAGCAGCCAAGCAATAACGGGACCGACCTCCTACGAGCAGTACTTC
cdr3_aa: CASSQAITGPTSYEQYF